This T cell receptor (beta chain) was found in a study of T cell repertoires in cytomegalovirus infection. Across the whole study: In public TCR beta signatures, there were indications of both CMV infection and matching HLA type.

The CDR3 runs 11 residues. The V gene lost 7 bases and the J gene lost 4 bases, with 10 bases spanning the gap. The germline V gene encodes CDR1 SQVTM and CDR2 ANQGSEA. This clonotype has just a few counts. What it recognizes is unknown. TCRdb redid the calling of the reads with MiXCR, one entry per CDR3 protein. Of 250,000 to 300,000 distinct CDR3 sequences in the sample, around 9% were seen once. Overall study findings and caveats: Individuals carrying CMV plus the relevant HLA were identified by cumulative frequency of public TCR beta families. CMV-specific HLA-C-restricted TCR beta clonotypes dominated the ex vivo response.

The TCR was taken from a human donor in good health (CMV status not recorded). Some clones in this sample may be carry-over from other donors' samples. This sequence joins TRBV29-1 and TRBJ2-5; D is unclear. The material sequenced was PBMCs. CDR3 coding DNA: TGCAGCGCGTCGCCGGGAGAGACCCAGTACTTC. Encoded protein: CSASPGETQYF.